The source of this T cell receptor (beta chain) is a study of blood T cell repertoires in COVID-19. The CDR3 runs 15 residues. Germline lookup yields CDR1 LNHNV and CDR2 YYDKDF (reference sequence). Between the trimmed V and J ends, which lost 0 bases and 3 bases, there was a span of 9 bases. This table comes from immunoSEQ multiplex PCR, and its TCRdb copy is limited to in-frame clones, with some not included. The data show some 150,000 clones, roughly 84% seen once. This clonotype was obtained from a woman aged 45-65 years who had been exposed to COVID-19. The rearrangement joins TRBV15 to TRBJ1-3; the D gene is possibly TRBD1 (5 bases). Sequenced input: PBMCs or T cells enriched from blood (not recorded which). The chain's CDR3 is CATSRERTFGNTIYF. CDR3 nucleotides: TGTGCCACCAGCAGAGAGAGGACATTTGGAAACACCATATATTTT. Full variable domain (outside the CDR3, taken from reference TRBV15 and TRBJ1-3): DAMVIQNPRYQVTQFGKPVTLSCSQTLNHNVMYWYQQKSSQAPKLLFHYYDKDFNNEADTPDNFQSRRPNTSFCFLDIRSPGLGDTAMYLCATSRERTFGNTIYFGEGSWLTVV.